This is a list of T cell receptor beta chains from one sample in a study of T cells in Graves' hyperthyroidism and ophthalmopathy. MiXCR, run by TCRdb on the multiplex PCR reads, gives a single entry per CDR3 protein. Of almost 500,000 distinct CDR3 sequences in the sample, around a fifth are singletons; the top ten hold 45% to 50%. What was sequenced was blood. These receptors all stem from a woman in her 70s with Graves' ophthalmopathy. The conserved cysteine and the conserved F or W are not part of the CDR3 here.

j_call v_call cdr3_aa
TRBJ1-5 TRBV2 ASSEYWGQGNQPQH
TRBJ2-7 TRBV12-3/TRBV12-4 ASSSQPGEQY
TRBJ1-1 TRBV12-5 ASGHDSNTEAF
TRBJ2-1 TRBV6-1 ASTLGTLYNEQF
TRBJ2-7 TRBV4-1 ASSLEAGPSYEQY
TRBJ1-1 TRBV2 ASSRTGFEAF
TRBJ1-2 TRBV29-1 SGGIRGSDGYT
TRBJ2-1 TRBV5-1 ASMRGRGGNEQF
TRBJ2-5 TRBV20-1 SAPQGAKTQY
TRBJ2-7 TRBV3-1 ASSADGRGLREQY
TRBJ1-1 TRBV7-9 ASSLSGWAF
TRBJ2-3 TRBV7-9 ASSPGTGESGTDTQY
TRBJ2-3 TRBV10-1 ASSDSFSSTDTQY
TRBJ1-1 TRBV9 ASSVDPQIGEAF
TRBJ1-6 TRBV7-2 ASSSQTGNSPLH
TRBJ1-2 TRBV6-1 ATTGTNYGYT
TRBJ1-2 TRBV19 ASQSYLRDGYGYT
TRBJ2-7 TRBV5-1 ASSFGGQSYEQY
TRBJ2-2 TRBV11-2 ASSLDLTTTGELF
TRBJ2-1 TRBV27 ASSLIPPGPVYNEQF
TRBJ1-3 TRBV4-3 ASSLQPQGRGSGNTIY
TRBJ2-1 TRBV10-3 AIGGSDYNEQF
TRBJ2-7 TRBV20-1 SAREGTSGSYEQY
TRBJ2-1 TRBV7-9 ASSLLAGETEQF
TRBJ2-3 TRBV20-1 SAPPHLLGGTQY
TRBJ1-4 TRBV2 ASSEARRVEKLF
TRBJ1-5 TRBV6-9 AVRRKRQGMVSNQPQH
TRBJ2-1 TRBV30 AWSRSVRGNEQF
TRBJ2-7 TRBV25-1 ASRAAGTVEQY
TRBJ1-1 TRBV3-1 ASSQSNTEAF
TRBJ1-4 TRBV30 AWSVPPTNEKLF